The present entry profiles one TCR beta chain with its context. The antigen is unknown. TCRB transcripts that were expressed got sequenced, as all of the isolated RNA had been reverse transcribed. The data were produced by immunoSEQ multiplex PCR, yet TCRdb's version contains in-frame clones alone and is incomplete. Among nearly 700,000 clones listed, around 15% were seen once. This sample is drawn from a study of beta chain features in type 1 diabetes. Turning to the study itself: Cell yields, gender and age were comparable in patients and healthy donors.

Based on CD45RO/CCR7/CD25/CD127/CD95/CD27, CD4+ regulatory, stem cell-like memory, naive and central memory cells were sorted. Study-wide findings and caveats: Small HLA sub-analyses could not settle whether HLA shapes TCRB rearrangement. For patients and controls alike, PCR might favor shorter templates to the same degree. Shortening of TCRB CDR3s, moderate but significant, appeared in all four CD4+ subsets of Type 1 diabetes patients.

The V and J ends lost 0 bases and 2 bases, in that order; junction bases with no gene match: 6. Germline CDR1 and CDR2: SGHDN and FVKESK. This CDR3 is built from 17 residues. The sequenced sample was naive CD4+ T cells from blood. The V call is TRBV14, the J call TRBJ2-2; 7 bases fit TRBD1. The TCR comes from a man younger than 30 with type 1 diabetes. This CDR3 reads CASSQDWTGANTGELFF. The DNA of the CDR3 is TGTGCCAGCAGCCAAGACTGGACAGGAGCTAACACCGGGGAGCTGTTTTTT.